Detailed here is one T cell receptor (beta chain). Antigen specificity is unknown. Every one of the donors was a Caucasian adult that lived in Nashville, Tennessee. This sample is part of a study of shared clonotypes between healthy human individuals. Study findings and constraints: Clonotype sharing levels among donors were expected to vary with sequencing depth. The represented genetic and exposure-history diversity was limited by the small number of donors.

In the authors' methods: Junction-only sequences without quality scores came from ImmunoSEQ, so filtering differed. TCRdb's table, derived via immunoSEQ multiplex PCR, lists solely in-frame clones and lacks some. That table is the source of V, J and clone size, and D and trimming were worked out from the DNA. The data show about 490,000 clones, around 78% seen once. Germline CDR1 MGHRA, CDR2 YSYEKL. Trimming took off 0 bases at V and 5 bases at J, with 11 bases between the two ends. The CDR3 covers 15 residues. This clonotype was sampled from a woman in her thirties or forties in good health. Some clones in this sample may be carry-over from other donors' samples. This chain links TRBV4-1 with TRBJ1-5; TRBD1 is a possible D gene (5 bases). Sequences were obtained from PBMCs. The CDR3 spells CASSQEAGGYQPQHF. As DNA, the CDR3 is TGCGCCAGCAGCCAAGAGGCCGGGGGTTATCAGCCCCAGCATTTT.